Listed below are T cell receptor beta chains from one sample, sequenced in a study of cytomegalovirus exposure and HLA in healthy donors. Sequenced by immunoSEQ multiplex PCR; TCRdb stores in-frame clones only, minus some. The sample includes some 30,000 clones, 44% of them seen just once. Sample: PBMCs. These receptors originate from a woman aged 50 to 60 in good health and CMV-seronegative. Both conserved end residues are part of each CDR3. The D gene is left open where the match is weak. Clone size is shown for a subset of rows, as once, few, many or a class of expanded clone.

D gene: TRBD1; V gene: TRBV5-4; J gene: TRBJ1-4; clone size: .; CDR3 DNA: TGTGCCAGCAGCCATCCAGGACAGGGAAGGGAAAAACTGTTTTTT; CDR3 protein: CASSHPGQGREKLFF
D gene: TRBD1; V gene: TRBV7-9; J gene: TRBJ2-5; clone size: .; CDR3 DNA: TGTGCCAGCAGCTTACAGGGGGAAGAGACCCAGTACTTC; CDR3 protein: CASSLQGEETQYF
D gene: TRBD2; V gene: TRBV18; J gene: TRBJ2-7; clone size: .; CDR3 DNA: TGTGCCAGCCTCGAGAGCGGGGGGAATTACGAGCAGTACTTC; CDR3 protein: CASLESGGNYEQYF
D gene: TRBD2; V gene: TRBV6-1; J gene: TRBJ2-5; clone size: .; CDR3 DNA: TGTGCCAGCAGTTGGCTAGCGGGAGCAGAGACCCAGTACTTC; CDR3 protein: CASSWLAGAETQYF
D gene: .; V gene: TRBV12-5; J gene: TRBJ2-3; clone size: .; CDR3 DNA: TGTGCTAGTGGTTTGACCCGGGTCAGCACAGATACGCAGTATTTT; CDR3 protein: CASGLTRVSTDTQYF
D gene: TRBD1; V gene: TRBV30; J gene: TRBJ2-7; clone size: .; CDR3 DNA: TGTGCCTGGAATCCAACAGGGGGCGAGCAGTACTTC; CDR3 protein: CAWNPTGGEQYF
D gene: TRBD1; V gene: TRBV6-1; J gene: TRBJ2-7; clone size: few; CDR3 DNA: TGTGCCAGCTGGGACAGATTATTGTACGAGCAGTACTTC; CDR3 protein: CASWDRLLYEQYF
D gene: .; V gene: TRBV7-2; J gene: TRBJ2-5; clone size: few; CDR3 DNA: TGTGCCAGCAGCCCTCGCGGAGCGGGAGAGACCCAGTACTTC; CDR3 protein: CASSPRGAGETQYF
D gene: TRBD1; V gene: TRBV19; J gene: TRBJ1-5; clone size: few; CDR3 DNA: TGTGCCAGTCAGGGGGCCAATAGCAATCAGCCCCAGCATTTT; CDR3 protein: CASQGANSNQPQHF
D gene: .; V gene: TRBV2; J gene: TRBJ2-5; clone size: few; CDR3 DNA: TGTGCCAGCAGTGGCGAGACACACCAAGAGACCCAGTACTTC; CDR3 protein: CASSGETHQETQYF
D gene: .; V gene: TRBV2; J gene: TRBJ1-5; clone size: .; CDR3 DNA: TGTGCCAGCAAGTCCGGGATTAGCAATCAGCCCCAGCATTTT; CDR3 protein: CASKSGISNQPQHF
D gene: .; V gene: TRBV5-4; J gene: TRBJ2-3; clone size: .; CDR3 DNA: TGTGCCAGCCCAAGCGGGAGCACAGATACGCAGTATTTT; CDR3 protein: CASPSGSTDTQYF
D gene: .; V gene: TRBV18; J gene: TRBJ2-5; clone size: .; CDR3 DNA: TGTGCCAGCTCACCATCGACAGGAGAGACCCAGTACTTC; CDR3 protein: CASSPSTGETQYF
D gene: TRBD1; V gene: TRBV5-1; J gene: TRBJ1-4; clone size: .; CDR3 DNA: TGCGCCAGCAGCTTATCACCCGGGACAGGGGATGAAAAACTGTTTTTT; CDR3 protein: CASSLSPGTGDEKLFF
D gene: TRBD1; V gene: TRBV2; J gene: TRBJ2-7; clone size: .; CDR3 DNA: TGTGCCAGCAAAGGACAGGGGGTGAGCGAGCAGTACTTC; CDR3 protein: CASKGQGVSEQYF
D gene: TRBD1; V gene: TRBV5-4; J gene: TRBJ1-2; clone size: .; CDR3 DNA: TGTGCCAGCAGCTCCCCCGGGACAGGGGATGGCTACACCTTC; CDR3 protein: CASSSPGTGDGYTF
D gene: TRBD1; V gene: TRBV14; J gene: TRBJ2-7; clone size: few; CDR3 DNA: TGTGCCAGCAGCCGGTTGGGACAGTCGAGCTCCTACGAGCAGTACTTC; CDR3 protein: CASSRLGQSSSYEQYF
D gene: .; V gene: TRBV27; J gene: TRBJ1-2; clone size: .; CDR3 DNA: TGTGCCAGCAGTTTATCTTTGAGTTGGACATACTATGGCTACACCTTC; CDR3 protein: CASSLSLSWTYYGYTF
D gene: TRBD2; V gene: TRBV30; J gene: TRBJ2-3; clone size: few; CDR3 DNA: TGTGCCTGTCCCTGGGGTAGCGGGACGGGAGATACGCAGTATTTT; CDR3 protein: CACPWGSGTGDTQYF
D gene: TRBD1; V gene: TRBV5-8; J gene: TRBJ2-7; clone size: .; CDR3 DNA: TGTGCCAGCAACTCCCGGGACAGGGGACACGAGCAGTACTTC; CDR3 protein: CASNSRDRGHEQYF
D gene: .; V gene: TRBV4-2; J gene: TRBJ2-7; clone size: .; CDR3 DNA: TGTGCCAGCAGCCGGGTGGGAGACCGGGACGAGCAGTACTTC; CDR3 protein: CASSRVGDRDEQYF
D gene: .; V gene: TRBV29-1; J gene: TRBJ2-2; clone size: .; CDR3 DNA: TGCAGCGTTATAACAGGACCATCGAACACCGGGGAGCTGTTTTTT; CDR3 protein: CSVITGPSNTGELFF
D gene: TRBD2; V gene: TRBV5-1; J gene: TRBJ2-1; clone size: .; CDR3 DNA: TGCGCCAGCAGCTTACTAGCGGGGGGGAACAATGAGCAGTTCTTC; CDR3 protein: CASSLLAGGNNEQFF
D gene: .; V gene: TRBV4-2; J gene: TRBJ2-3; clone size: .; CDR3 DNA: TGTGCCAGCAGCCAACAGGGAACTACTAGCACAGATACGCAGTATTTT; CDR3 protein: CASSQQGTTSTDTQYF
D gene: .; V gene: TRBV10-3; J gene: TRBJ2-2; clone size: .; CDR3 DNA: TGTGCCATCAGTGATGCGGGCTCGAACACCGGGGAGCTGTTTTTT; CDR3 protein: CAISDAGSNTGELFF
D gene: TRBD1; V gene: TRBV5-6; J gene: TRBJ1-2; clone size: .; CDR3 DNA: TGTGCCAGCAGCGCGGACAGGGCGGGTGGCTACACCTTC; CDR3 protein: CASSADRAGGYTF
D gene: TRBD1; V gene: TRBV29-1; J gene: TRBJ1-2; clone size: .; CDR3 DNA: TGCAGCGGACGACAGGGTGATGGCTACACCTTC; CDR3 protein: CSGRQGDGYTF
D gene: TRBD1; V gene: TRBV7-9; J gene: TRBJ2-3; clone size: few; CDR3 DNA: TGTGCCAGCAGCTTATACAGGGGCGCGTTGGGCACAGATACGCAGTATTTT; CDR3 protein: CASSLYRGALGTDTQYF
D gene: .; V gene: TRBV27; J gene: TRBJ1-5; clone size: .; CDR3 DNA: TGTGCCAGCAGTTTAGGGGCAGGGAAGGCAAATCAGCCCCAGCATTTT; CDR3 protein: CASSLGAGKANQPQHF
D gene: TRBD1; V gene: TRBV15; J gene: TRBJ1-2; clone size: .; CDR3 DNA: TGTGCCACAGAAGGGGCACAGACAGGGGGCGGTGGCTACACCTTC; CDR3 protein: CATEGAQTGGGGYTF
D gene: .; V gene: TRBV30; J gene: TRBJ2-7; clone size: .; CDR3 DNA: TGTGCCTGGAGTGTAAGCCTAGCCTACGAGCAGTACTTC; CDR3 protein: CAWSVSLAYEQYF
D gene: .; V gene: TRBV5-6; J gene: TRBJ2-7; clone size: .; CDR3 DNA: TGTGCCAGCAGCCAGACCTGGACCCCAGGGAACGAGCAGTACTTC; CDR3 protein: CASSQTWTPGNEQYF
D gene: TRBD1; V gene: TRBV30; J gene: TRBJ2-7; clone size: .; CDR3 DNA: TGTGCCTGGAGACGGATCGGGACAGGGGGATCCTACGAGCAGTACTTC; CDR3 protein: CAWRRIGTGGSYEQYF
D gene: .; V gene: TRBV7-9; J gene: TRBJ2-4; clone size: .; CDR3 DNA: TGTGCCAGCAGCTTGTCGGAAAGGAGAAACATTCAGTACTTC; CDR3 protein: CASSLSERRNIQYF
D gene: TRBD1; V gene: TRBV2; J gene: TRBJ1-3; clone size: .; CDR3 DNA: TGTGCCAGCAGCGCGGACAGGGTTACTGGAAACACCATATATTTT; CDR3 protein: CASSADRVTGNTIYF
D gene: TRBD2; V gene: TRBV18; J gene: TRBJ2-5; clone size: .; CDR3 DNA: TGTGCCAGCTCACCGCCGGGACTAGCGGGAGTTGGAGGAGAGACCCAGTACTTC; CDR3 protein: CASSPPGLAGVGGETQYF
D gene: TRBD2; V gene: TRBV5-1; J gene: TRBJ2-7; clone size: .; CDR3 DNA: TGCGCCAGCAGCCCACTCGGGACTACCTACGAGCAGTACTTC; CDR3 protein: CASSPLGTTYEQYF
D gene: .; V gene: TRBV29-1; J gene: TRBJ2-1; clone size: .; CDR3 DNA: TGCAGCGTTGTGGGCGGTGCGGGGGCGCGGGCGGAGAATGAGCAGTTCTTC; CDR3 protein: CSVVGGAGARAENEQFF
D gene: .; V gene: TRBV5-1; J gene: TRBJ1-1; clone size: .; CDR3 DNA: TGCGCCAGCAGGTTCCTATTAGAAGAAGCTTTCTTT; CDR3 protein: CASRFLLEEAFF
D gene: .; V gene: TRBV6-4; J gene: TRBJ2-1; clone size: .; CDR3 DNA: TGTGCCAGCAGTTCCAAAGGGGAGGGGGAGGAGCAGTTCTTC; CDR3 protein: CASSSKGEGEEQFF
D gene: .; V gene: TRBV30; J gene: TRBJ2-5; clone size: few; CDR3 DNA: TGTGCCTGGAGTGAAGGGGGAGAGACCCAGTACTTC; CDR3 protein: CAWSEGGETQYF
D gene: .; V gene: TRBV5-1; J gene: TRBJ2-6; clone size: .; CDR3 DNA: TGCGCCAGCAGCTTGGTTTACGACTCCTCCTCTGGGGCCAACGTCCTGACTTTC; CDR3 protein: CASSLVYDSSSGANVLTF
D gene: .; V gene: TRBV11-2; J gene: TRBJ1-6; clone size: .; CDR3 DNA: TGTGCCAGCAGGTTCCGGCCTGTAGGACAAATGGATTCACCCCTCCACTTT; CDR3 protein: CASRFRPVGQMDSPLHF
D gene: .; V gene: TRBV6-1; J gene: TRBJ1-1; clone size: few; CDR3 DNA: TGTGCCAGCAGTGAAATAGAGACTGAAGCTTTCTTT; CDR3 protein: CASSEIETEAFF
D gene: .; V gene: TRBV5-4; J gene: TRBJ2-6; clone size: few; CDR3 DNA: TGTGCCAGCAGCTCTCCGACATCCTACTCTGGGGCCAACGTCCTGACTTTC; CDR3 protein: CASSSPTSYSGANVLTF
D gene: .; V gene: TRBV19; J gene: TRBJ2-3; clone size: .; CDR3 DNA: TGTGCCAGTTCTTTCTCTGTTAGCACAGATACGCAGTATTTT; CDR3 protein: CASSFSVSTDTQYF
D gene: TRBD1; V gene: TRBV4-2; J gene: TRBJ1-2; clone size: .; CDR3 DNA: TGTGCCAGCAGCCAAGTGACAGGGGGCGGGGGAGGCTACACCTTC; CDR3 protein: CASSQVTGGGGGYTF
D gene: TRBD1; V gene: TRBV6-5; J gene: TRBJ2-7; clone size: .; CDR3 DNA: TGTGCCAGCAGTTACCGGGGACAGAACTACGAGCAGTACTTC; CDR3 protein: CASSYRGQNYEQYF
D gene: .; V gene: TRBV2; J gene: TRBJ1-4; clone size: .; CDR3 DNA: TGTGCCAGCAGCCCCGTCCGGGGGGCTAATGAAAAACTGTTTTTT; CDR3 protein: CASSPVRGANEKLFF
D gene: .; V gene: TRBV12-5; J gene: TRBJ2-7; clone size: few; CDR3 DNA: TGTGCTAGTGGTTTGGCAGGGGTATACGAGCAGTACTTC; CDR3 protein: CASGLAGVYEQYF
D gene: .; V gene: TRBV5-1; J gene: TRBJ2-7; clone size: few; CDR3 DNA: TGCGCCAGCAGCTTGGTAGGACAGACTTACGAGCAGTACTTC; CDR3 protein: CASSLVGQTYEQYF
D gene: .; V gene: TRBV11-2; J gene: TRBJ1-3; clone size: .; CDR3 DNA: TGTGCCAGCAGCTTAAACGGGGGGTCTGGAAACACCATATATTTT; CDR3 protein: CASSLNGGSGNTIYF
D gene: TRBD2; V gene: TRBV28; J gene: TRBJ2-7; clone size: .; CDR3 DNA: TGTGCCAGCAGTTCCCTAGCGGGTCGGTACGAGCAGTACTTC; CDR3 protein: CASSSLAGRYEQYF
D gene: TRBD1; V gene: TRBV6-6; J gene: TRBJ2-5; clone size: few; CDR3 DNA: TGTGCCAGCAGAACAGGGGGCCAAGAGACCCAGTACTTC; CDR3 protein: CASRTGGQETQYF